The clone carrying this T cell receptor (beta chain) showed up many times. The target antigen is unknown. The repertoire was sequenced with immunoSEQ multiplex PCR; TCRdb's copy has only in-frame clones and lacks some. This repertoire holds 50,000 to 65,000 clones, and none appear only once. This entry comes from a study of T cell clonality in common variable immunodeficiency. Study results and caveats: Compared with controls, CVID subjects had fewer shared TCRbeta clones. CVID patient heterogeneity limited repertoire-clinical complication correlations. TCRbeta clonality was increased in CVID versus healthy controls.

Specimen: peripheral blood mononuclear cells. This TCR came from a person aged 18 to 70 in good health.

The CDR3 sequence: CASSPRGLDTQYF. CDR3 bases read: TGTGCCAGCAGTCCTAGGGGGTTAGATACG. J is TRBJ2-3 and V is TRBV5-6, with D maybe TRBD1 (6 bases). The CDR3 end falls 3 residues outside the read, so it is completed with the germline J gene. Trimming left V 5 bases short and J 5 bases short, with 12 bases between. Germline CDR1 reads SGHDT; CDR2 reads YYEEEE. This CDR3 comprises 13 residues.